This T cell receptor (beta chain) was found in a study of CD8 T cells in ankylosing spondylitis. Findings of the study overall: Some motif variants had been reported before (in reactive arthritis synovial fluid and blood). Within matched ankylosing spondylitis synovial fluid, disease-linked clones were reportedly significantly enriched. Within ankylosing spondylitis blood, a TCR beta motif made up of fewer than ten highly homologous variants appeared to be characteristic.

V was cut by 7 bases and J by 2 bases, with 20 bases left in between. This CDR3 is 16 amino acids long. From germline, CDR1 is MDHEN and CDR2 SYDVKM. Making the TCR beta libraries involved quantitative 5'-RACE with molecular barcodes. TCRdb recomputed calls from the 5' RACE reads with MiXCR, one row per CDR3 protein. The sample contains about 340,000 distinct CDR3 sequences, 14% to 15% of which appear only once. This clonotype was seen a handful of times. The antigen is undetermined. The source material was blood, either unsorted or a sorted T cell fraction (not recorded which). The TCR comes from a male donor with ankylosing spondylitis or in good health (not recorded which). The chain links TRBV28 to TRBJ1-2; no firm D call. DNA of the CDR3: TGTGCCAGCAAAGTCCCCGCCGGGGAAGGGAACTATGGCTACACCTTC. Protein: CASKVPAGEGNYGYTF.